This TCR beta chain was captured by sequencing in a study of blood T cell repertoires in COVID-19. Assay: immunoSEQ multiplex PCR; the TCRdb copy retains only in-frame clones and omits some. The repertoire holds some 140,000 clones, with around 73% as singletons. This CDR3 region has 15 residues. V shed 1 base and J 4 bases; nucleotides not matched to a gene: 4. The V gene's germline CDR1 is SEHNR and CDR2 FQNEAQ (reference sequence). For this clone: The same CDR3 also results from other DNA sequences found in this sample.

The material sequenced was peripheral blood. The TCR sequence derives from a man between 60 and 75 years old who had recovered from COVID-19. The chain employs TRBV7-9 and TRBJ2-7, with 10 bases fitting TRBD1. This CDR3 is CASSLEGQGPYEQYF. CDR3 nucleotide sequence: TGTGCCAGCAGCTTAGAGGGACAGGGGCCTTACGAGCAGTACTTC.